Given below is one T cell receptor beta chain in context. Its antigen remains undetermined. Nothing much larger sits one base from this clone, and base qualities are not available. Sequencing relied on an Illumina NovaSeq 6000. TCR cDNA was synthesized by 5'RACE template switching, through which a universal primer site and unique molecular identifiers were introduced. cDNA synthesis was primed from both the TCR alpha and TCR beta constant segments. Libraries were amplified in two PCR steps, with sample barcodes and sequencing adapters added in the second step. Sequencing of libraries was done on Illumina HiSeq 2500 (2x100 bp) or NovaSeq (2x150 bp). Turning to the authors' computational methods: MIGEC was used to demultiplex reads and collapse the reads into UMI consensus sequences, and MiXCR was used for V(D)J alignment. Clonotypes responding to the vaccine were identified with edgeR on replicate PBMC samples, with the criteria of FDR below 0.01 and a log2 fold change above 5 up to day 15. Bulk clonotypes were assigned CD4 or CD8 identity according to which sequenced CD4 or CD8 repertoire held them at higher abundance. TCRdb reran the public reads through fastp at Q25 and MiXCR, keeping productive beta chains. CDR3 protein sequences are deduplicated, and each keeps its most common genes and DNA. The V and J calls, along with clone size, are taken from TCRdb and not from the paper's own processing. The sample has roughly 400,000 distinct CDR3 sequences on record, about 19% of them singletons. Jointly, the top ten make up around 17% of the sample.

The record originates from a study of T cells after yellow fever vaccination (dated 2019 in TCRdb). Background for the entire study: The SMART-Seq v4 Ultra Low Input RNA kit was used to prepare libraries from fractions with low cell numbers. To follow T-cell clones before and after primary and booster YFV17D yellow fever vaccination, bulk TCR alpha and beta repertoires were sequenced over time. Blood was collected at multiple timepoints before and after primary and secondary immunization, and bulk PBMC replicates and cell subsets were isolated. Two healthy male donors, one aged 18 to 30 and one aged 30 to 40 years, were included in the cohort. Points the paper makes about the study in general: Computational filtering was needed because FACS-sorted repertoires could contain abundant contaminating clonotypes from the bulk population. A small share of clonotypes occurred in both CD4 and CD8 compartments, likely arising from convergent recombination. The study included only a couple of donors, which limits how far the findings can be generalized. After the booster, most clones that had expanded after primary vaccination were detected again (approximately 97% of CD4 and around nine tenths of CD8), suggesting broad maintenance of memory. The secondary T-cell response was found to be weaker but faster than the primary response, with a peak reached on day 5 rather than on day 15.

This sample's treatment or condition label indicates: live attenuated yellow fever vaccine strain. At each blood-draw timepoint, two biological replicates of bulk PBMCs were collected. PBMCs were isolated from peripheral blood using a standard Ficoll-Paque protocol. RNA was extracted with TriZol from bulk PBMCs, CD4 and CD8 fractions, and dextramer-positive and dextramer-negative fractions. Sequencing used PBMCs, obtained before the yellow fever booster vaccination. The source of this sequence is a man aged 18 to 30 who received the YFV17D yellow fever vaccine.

The DNA is as follows: TGTGCCAGCAGCTTATTCCCCGGGACAGCCTACGAGCAGTACGTC. This translates into CASSLFPGTAYEQYV. The sequence links TRBV11-2 to TRBJ2-7; 7 central bases correspond to TRBD1. CDR1 is given as SGHAT and CDR2 as FQNNGV, both from the germline V gene. The CDR3, cysteine through valine, is 15 amino acids long. Only CDR3 DNA is held: 45 bases, read in frame from base 1. After removal of 2 bases from V and 2 bases from J, the junction retains 6 bases not matched to a gene.